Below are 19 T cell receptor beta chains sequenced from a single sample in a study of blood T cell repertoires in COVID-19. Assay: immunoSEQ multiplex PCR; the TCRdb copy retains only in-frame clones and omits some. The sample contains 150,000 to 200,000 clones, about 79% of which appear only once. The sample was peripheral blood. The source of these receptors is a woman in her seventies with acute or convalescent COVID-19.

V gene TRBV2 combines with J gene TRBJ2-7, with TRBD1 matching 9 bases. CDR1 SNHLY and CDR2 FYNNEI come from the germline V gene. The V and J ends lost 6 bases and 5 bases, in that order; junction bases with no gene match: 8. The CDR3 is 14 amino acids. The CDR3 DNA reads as TGTGCCAGCAGGCCGGGACAGGGTAGAGACGAGCAGTACTTC. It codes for CASRPGQGRDEQYF.

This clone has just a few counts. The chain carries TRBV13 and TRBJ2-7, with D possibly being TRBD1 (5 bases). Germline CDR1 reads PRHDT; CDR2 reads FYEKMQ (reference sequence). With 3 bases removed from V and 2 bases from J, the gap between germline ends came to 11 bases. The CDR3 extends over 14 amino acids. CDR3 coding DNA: TGTGCCAGCAGCTTTAATCAGGGTACCTACGAGCAGTACTTC. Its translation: CASSFNQGTYEQYF.

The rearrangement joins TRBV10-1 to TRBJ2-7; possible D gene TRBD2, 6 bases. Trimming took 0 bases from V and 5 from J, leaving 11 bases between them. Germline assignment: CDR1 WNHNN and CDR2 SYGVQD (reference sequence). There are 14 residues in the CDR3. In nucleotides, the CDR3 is TGCGCCAGCAGTGAGTCAGGGAGGATCCACGAGCAGTACTTC. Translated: CASSESGRIHEQYF.

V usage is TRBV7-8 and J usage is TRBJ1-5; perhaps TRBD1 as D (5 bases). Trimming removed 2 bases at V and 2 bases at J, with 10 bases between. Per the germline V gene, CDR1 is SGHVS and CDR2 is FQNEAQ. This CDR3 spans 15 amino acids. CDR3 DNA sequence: TGTGCCAGCAGCTTATCAGGGATTGGCAATCAGCCCCAGCATTTT. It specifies CASSLSGIGNQPQHF.

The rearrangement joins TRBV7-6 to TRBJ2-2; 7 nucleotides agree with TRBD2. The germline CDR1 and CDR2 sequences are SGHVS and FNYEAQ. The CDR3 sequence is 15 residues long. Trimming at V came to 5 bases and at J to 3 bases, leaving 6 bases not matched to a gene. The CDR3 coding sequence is TGTGCCAGCAGCCGGAGACTAGCCGACACCGGGGAGCTGTTTTTT. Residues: CASSRRLADTGELFF.

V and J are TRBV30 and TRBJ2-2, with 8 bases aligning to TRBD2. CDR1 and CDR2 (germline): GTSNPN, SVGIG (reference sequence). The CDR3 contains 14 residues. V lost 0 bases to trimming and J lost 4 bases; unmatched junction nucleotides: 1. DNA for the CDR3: TGTGCCTGGAGTGTAACTAGCGGCACCGGGGAGCTGTTTTTT. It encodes CAWSVTSGTGELFF.

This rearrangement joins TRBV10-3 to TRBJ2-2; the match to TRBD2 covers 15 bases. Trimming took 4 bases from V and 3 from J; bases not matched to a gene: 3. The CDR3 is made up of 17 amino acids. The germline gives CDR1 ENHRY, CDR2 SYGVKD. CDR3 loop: CAISGTSGRAYTGELFF. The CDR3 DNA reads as TGTGCCATCAGTGGGACTAGCGGGAGGGCCTACACCGGGGAGCTGTTTTTT.

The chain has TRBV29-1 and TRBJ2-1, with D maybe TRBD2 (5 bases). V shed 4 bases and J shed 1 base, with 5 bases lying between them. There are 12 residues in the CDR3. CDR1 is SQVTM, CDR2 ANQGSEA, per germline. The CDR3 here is CSVVASYNEQFF. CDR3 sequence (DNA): TGCAGCGTTGTAGCGTCCTACAATGAGCAGTTCTTC.

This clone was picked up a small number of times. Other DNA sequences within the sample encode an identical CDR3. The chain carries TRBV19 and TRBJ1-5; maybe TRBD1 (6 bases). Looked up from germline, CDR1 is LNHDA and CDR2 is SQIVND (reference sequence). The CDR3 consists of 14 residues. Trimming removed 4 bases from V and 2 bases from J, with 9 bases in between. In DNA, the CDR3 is TGTGCCAGTAGTAAACAGGGTGGCAATCAGCCCCAGCATTTT. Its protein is CASSKQGGNQPQHF.

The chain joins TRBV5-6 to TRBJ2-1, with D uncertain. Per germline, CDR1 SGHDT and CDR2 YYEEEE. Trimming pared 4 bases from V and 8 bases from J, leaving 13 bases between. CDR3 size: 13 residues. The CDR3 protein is CASSKYVADEQFF. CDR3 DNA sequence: TGTGCCAGCAGCAAGTATGTAGCCGATGAGCAGTTCTTC.

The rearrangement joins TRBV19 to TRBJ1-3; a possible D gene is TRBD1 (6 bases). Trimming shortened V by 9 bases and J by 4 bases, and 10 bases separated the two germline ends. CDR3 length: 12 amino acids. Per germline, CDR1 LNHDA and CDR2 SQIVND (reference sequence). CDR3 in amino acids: CASLGQGNTIYF. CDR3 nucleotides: TGTGCCAGCCTTGGACAGGGAAACACCATATATTTT.

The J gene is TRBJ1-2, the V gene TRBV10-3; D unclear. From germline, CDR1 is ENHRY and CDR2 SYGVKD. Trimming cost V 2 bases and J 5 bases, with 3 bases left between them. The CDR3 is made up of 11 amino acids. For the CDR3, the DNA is TGTGCCATCAGTGAGCCATATGGCTACACCTTC. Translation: CAISEPYGYTF.

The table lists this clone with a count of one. CDR3 sequence reads: CASSLDRSGELFF. In nucleotides, the CDR3 is TGTGCCAGCAGTCTGGACAGGTCCGGGGAGCTGTTTTTT. V usage is TRBV5-4 and J usage is TRBJ2-2; 7 bases agree with TRBD1. The CDR3 spans 13 residues. With V trimmed by 5 bases and J by 6 bases, 4 bases remained unmatched. In germline, CDR1 is SGHNT, CDR2 YYREEE (reference sequence).

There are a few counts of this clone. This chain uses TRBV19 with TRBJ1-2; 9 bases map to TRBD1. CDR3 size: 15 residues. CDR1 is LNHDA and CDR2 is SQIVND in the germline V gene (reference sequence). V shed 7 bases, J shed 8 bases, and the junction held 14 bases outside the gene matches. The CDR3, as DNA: TGTGCCAGTATTCCCCCGGGACAGGGACCGTTCGGCTACACCTTC. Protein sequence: CASIPPGQGPFGYTF.

The CDR3 bases are TGTGCCAGCAGTTCCTACAGGGCGGACACTGAAGCTTTCTTT. Translation: CASSSYRADTEAFF. This chain joins TRBV27 and TRBJ1-1; possibly TRBD1 for D (6 bases). Germline V CDR1 and CDR2: MNHEY, SMNVEV (reference sequence). This CDR3 region has 14 residues. V lost 4 bases and J lost 3, with 12 bases in between.

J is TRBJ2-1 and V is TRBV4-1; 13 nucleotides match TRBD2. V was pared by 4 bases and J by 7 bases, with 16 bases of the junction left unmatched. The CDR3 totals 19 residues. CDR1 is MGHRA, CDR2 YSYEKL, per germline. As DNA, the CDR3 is TGCGCCAGCAGCCTAAGTTTTGGGACTAGCGGGAAGGGAAGTAATGAGCAGTTCTTC. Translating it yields CASSLSFGTSGKGSNEQFF.

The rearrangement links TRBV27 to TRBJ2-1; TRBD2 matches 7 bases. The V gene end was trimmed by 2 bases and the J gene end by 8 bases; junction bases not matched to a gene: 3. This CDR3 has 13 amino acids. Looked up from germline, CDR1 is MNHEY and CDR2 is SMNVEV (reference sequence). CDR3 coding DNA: TGTGCCAGCAGTTTAAGGGAGGGCGATGAGCAGTTCTTC. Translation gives CASSLREGDEQFF.

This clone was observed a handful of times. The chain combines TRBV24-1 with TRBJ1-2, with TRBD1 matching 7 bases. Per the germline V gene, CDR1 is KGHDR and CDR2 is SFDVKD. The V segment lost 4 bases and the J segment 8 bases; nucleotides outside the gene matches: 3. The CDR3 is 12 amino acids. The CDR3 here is CATSETGRGYTF. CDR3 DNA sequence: TGTGCCACCAGTGAGACAGGGAGAGGCTACACCTTC.

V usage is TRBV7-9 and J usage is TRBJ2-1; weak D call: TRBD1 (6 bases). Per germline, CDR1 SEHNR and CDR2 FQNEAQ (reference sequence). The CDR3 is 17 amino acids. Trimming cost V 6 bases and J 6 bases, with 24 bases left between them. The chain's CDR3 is CASRNDSLGAHLNEQFF. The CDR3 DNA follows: TGTGCCAGCAGAAATGACAGTCTGGGGGCCCACCTCAATGAGCAGTTCTTC.